What follows are 23 T cell receptor beta chains derived from one specimen sequenced in a study of blood T cell repertoires in COVID-19. The assay was immunoSEQ multiplex PCR, and TCRdb's table has in-frame clones only and misses some. The profile shows approximately 220,000 clones, 80% to 90% of them singletons. The sequencing input was peripheral blood. The receptors stem from a woman aged 60-75 years who had recovered from COVID-19.

This chain uses TRBV28 with TRBJ2-3; possible D gene TRBD2, 5 bases. The CDR3 covers 13 residues. In germline, CDR1 is MDHEN, CDR2 SYDVKM. The ends were cut back, 6 bases at V and 6 bases at J, with 13 bases in the middle. CDR3 DNA sequence: TGTGCCAGCAGCCCCCGGGTAGCGGATACGCAGTATTTT. Protein product: CASSPRVADTQYF.

A few counts support this clone. CDR3 region: CASIQGQATTNYGYTF. DNA for the CDR3: TGTGCCAGCATTCAGGGACAGGCGACTACTAACTATGGCTACACCTTC. V is TRBV6-6 and J is TRBJ1-2; 8 nucleotides line up with TRBD1. V was clipped by 7 bases and J by 0 bases; unmatched bases: 10. CDR3 length: 16 residues. Germline CDR1 is MNHNY and CDR2 is SVGAGI (reference sequence).

The chain is built from TRBV19 and TRBJ2-3; 14 positions match TRBD2. The CDR3 spans 18 residues. Germline assignment: CDR1 LNHDA and CDR2 SQIVND (reference sequence). V gave up 5 bases and J gave up 2 bases; unmatched junction bases: 9. CDR3 sequence (DNA): TGTGCCAGTAGTGCCGGACTAGCGGGGGGCCTAACCACAGATACGCAGTATTTT. Translating gives CASSAGLAGGLTTDTQYF.

This clone occurred a few times. The chain has TRBV6-5 and TRBJ1-1, with TRBD1 matching over 9 bases. J lost 6 bases, V lost 2 bases, and 10 bases had no gene match. The germline gives CDR1 MNHEY, CDR2 SVGAGI. The CDR3 is 16 residues long. The CDR3 DNA follows: TGTGCCAGCAGTTACACCGCCGGGACAGGGTCTGCTGAAGCTTTCTTT. It encodes CASSYTAGTGSAEAFF.

The DNA of the CDR3 is TGTGCCAGCAGCTTTCAGGGTCGGGAGACCCAGTACTTC. Protein: CASSFQGRETQYF. This chain connects TRBV5-5 to TRBJ2-5, with D possibly TRBD1 on 5 matching bases. Looked up from germline, CDR1 is SGHKS and CDR2 is YYEKEE (reference sequence). This CDR3 has 13 amino acids. V was clipped by 2 bases and J by 5 bases, with 10 bases between them.

V is TRBV9 and J is TRBJ1-6; D is undetermined. Trimming stripped 2 bases from V and 9 bases from J, with 12 bases between. Germline V gene data show CDR1 as SGDLS and CDR2 as YYNGEE. The CDR3 contains 14 residues. CDR3 in DNA: TGTGCCAGCAGCGTCCTCGCGGGAGGTTCACCCCTCCACTTT. Amino acid sequence: CASSVLAGGSPLHF.

V gene TRBV20-1 combines with J gene TRBJ1-3; no clear D gene. The CDR3 contains 13 residues. Trimming removed 3 bases from V and 0 bases from J, with 6 bases in between. Germline values: CDR1 DFQATT, CDR2 SNEGSKA (reference sequence). This chain's CDR3 is CSASSHSGNTIYF. Here the CDR3 DNA reads TGCAGTGCTAGTTCCCACTCTGGAAACACCATATATTTT.

This chain links TRBV7-3 with TRBJ2-1; the match to TRBD2 covers 11 bases. V trimming: 5 bases; J trimming: 6 bases; junction bases outside the gene matches: 6. The CDR3 runs 15 residues. The germline gives CDR1 SGHTA, CDR2 FQGTGA. CDR3 residues: CASSLGTSGANEQFF. The CDR3, as DNA: TGTGCCAGCAGCCTAGGGACTAGCGGAGCCAATGAGCAGTTCTTC.

J is TRBJ2-7 and V is TRBV7-6, with 11 bases matching TRBD1. Trimming at V came to 4 bases and at J to 4 bases, leaving 9 bases not matched to a gene. CDR3 length: 16 amino acids. CDR1 is SGHVS, CDR2 FNYEAQ, per germline. The CDR3 DNA follows: TGTGCCAGCAGCTCTCGAGGGACAGGGGGTGCATACGAGCAGTACTTC. This gives the protein CASSSRGTGGAYEQYF.

The V and J genes are TRBV29-1 and TRBJ2-1; possible D gene TRBD1, 5 bases. V lost 6 bases, J lost 3 bases, and 18 bases lay in between. This CDR3 is built from 15 residues. The germline CDR1 and CDR2 sequences are SQVTM and ANQGSEA. CDR3 bases: TGCAGCGTCCTGAGTATGGACAAGTTCTACAATGAGCAGTTCTTC. Its protein product is CSVLSMDKFYNEQFF.

The chain links TRBV27 to TRBJ2-3; D is possibly TRBD2 (7 bases). This CDR3 region has 15 residues. Germline assignment: CDR1 MNHEY and CDR2 SMNVEV (reference sequence). V was pared by 2 bases and J by 5 bases, with 14 bases between. CDR3 protein: CASSLLAGAIDTQYF. The DNA of the CDR3 is TGTGCCAGCAGTTTACTTGCGGGGGCCATAGATACGCAGTATTTT.

The CDR3 here is CASSIGGDSNQPQHF. The CDR3 region has the DNA TGTGCCAGCAGCATAGGGGGCGATAGCAATCAGCCCCAGCATTTT. The chain employs TRBV21-1 and TRBJ1-5; no DNA check was done on the table's D call, TRBD1. TRBV21-1 is classified as a pseudogene. The CDR3 totals 15 residues.

The chain links TRBV10-3 to TRBJ1-2; D is undetermined. Germline assignment: CDR1 ENHRY and CDR2 SYGVKD. The CDR3 has 13 amino acids. V lost 6 bases and J 3 bases, leaving 11 bases between the germline ends. The CDR3 spells CAISSQPYYGYTF. Written as DNA, the CDR3 is TGTGCCATCAGCTCACAGCCATACTATGGCTACACCTTC.

The chain combines TRBV6-2 or TRBV6-3 with TRBJ1-4; a possible D gene is TRBD1 (6 bases). V lost 6 bases and J 7 bases, leaving 12 bases between the germline ends. The CDR3 covers 13 residues. CDR1 MNHEY and CDR2 SVGEGT come from the germline V gene. CDR3: CASSQHRVEKLFF. The CDR3 nucleotides are TGTGCCAGCAGCCAACACAGGGTTGAAAAACTGTTTTTT.

This chain links TRBV7-9 with TRBJ2-2, with 10 nucleotides matching TRBD2. The CDR3 totals 16 residues. Trimming took 4 bases from V and 1 from J; bases not matched to a gene: 3. Germline V gene data show CDR1 as SEHNR and CDR2 as FQNEAQ (reference sequence). In nucleotides, the CDR3 is TGTGCCAGCAGCTCTCGACTAGCGGGGAACACCGGGGAGCTGTTTTTT. Translated: CASSSRLAGNTGELFF.

The V and J genes are TRBV11-2 and TRBJ1-2; tentatively, D is TRBD1 (6 bases). Germline V gene lookup returns CDR1 SGHAT and CDR2 FQNNGV. This CDR3 comprises 15 residues. V lost 4 bases and J lost 4, with 16 bases in between. CDR3 region: CASSSSRDNIYGYTF. CDR3 DNA sequence: TGTGCCAGCAGCTCCTCAAGGGACAACATCTATGGCTACACCTTC.

The CDR3 DNA is TGTGCTAGTGGTTTGAGGGGACAGGGGGCCCCCAGCTCCTACGAGCAGTACTTC. It specifies CASGLRGQGAPSSYEQYF. The rearrangement links TRBV12-5 to TRBJ2-7, with 12 nucleotides matching TRBD1. The trim removed 2 bases at V and 0 bases at J, leaving 8 bases unmatched. This CDR3 is built from 18 residues. Germline V gene lookup returns CDR1 LGHNT and CDR2 FRNRAP.

The genes are TRBV11-2 and TRBJ2-2; D may be TRBD1 (6 bases). V shed 6 bases and J shed 4 bases, with 18 bases lying between them. The length of the CDR3 is 16 residues. Germline values: CDR1 SGHAT, CDR2 FQNNGV. The CDR3 reads CASSRRPRGSTGELFF. CDR3 DNA sequence: TGTGCCAGCAGTAGACGACCCAGGGGAAGCACCGGGGAGCTGTTTTTT. Together with reference TRBV11-2 and TRBJ2-2, the CDR3 gives the full variable domain: EAGVAQSPRYKIIEKRQSVAFWCNPISGHATLYWYQQILGQGPKLLIQFQNNGVVDDSQLPKDRFSAERLKGVDSTLKIQPAKLEDSAVYLCASSRRPRGSTGELFFGEGSRLTVL.

This chain joins TRBV4-2 and TRBJ2-1; D remains ambiguous. V lost 0 bases to trimming and J lost 9 bases, with 9 bases between them. The CDR3 loop spans 13 amino acids. Germline V lookup: CDR1 LGHNA, CDR2 YNFKEQ. This CDR3 reads CASSQDPWAEQFF. The CDR3 DNA sequence: TGTGCCAGCAGCCAAGATCCGTGGGCTGAGCAGTTCTTC.

CDR3 in DNA: TGTGCCACCCGGTCTCAGGGCGAGACCCAGTACTTC. Its translation is CATRSQGETQYF. V and J are TRBV27 and TRBJ2-5; D possibly corresponds to TRBD1 (5 bases). From germline, CDR1 is MNHEY and CDR2 SMNVEV (reference sequence). Trimming stripped 10 bases from V and 5 bases from J, with 14 bases between. The CDR3 sequence is 12 residues long.

V is TRBV5-1 and J is TRBJ2-5, with TRBD2 as a possible D gene (6 bases). With 2 bases removed from V and 4 bases from J, the gap between germline ends came to 12 bases. Looked up from germline, CDR1 is SGHRS and CDR2 is YFSETQ. This CDR3 contains 14 residues. CDR3 amino acids: CASSLGGVRETQYF. Here the CDR3 DNA reads TGCGCCAGCAGCTTAGGCGGGGTTAGAGAGACCCAGTACTTC.

This clone was observed at least ten times. The chain couples TRBV7-2 to TRBJ1-2; D possibly corresponds to TRBD1 (6 bases). This CDR3 is built from 13 residues. The V end was cut by 4 bases, the J end by 3 bases, with 9 bases between. CDR1 SGHTA and CDR2 FQGNSA come from the germline V gene. The CDR3 coding sequence is TGTGCCAGCAGCTACAGGGTAGACTATGGCTACACCTTC. Translated, it gives CASSYRVDYGYTF.

The genes are TRBV5-1 and TRBJ2-3; D uncertain. Germline V lookup: CDR1 SGHRS, CDR2 YFSETQ. This CDR3 contains 13 residues. V lost 2 bases and J 0 bases, leaving 4 bases between the germline ends. CDR3 nucleotide sequence: TGCGCCAGCAGCTTTGCGAGCACAGATACGCAGTATTTT. Amino acids: CASSFASTDTQYF.